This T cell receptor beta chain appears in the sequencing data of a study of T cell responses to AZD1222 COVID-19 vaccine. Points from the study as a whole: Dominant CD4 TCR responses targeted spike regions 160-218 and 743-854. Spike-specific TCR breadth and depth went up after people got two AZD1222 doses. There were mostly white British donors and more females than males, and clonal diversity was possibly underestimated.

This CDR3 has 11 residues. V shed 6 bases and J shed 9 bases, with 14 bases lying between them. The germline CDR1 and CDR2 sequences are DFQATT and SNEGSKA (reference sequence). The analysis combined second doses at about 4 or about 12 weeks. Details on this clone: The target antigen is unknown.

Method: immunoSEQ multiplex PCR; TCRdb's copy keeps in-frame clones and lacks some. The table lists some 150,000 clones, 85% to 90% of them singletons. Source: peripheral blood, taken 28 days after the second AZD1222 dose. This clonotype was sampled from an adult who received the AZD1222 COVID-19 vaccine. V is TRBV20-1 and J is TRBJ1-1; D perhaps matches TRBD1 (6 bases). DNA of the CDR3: TGCAGTGCCCATGTTGGACAGAAAGCTTTCTTT. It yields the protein CSAHVGQKAFF.